This T cell receptor beta chain came from a study of T cell responses to AZD1222 COVID-19 vaccine. Notes on the study in general: The study reported that nearly half of spike-specific TCRs target unmutated variant regions.

Profiling relied on immunoSEQ multiplex PCR, and the TCRdb table lists in-frame clones only, not all of them. Here the sample spans some 110,000 clones, around 89% being singletons. Germline V lookup: CDR1 SGHTA, CDR2 FQGNSA. V lost 5 bases, J lost 4 bases, and 5 bases stayed unmatched. There are 14 residues in the CDR3. This clone was counted once. The antigen is undetermined. This clonotype originated in an adult who received the AZD1222 COVID-19 vaccine. Source: peripheral blood, taken 28 days after the second AZD1222 dose. The chain has TRBV7-2 and TRBJ1-1, with 9 bases that match TRBD1. The CDR3 here is CASSPQGASTEAFF. In nucleotides, the CDR3 is TGTGCCAGCAGCCCACAGGGGGCGAGCACTGAAGCTTTCTTT. The full variable domain, its missing parts supplied by reference TRBV7-2 and TRBJ1-1, is GAGVSQSPSNKVTEKGKDVELRCDPISGHTALYWYRQSLGQGLEFLIYFQGNSAPDKSGLPSDRFSAERTGGSVSTLTIQRTQQEDSAVYLCASSPQGASTEAFFGQGTRLTVV.